This TCR beta chain was identified in a study of blood T cell repertoires in COVID-19. Turning to the study itself: Italy, Spain and the United States were the sources of the convalescent and acute COVID-19 samples.

The V end was cut by 0 bases, the J end by 2 bases, with 8 bases between. This CDR3 contains 15 residues. The V gene's germline CDR1 is SGHAT and CDR2 FQNNGV. As processed by the authors: The authors estimated nucleated cell counts from reference gene primer amplification. Measured with immunoSEQ multiplex PCR; TCRdb has only the in-frame clones, and not every one. Clone size and V and J calls were adopted from that table, with D and trimming inferred from the DNA. The sample lists over 200,000 clones; around 80% were seen once. Material for sequencing was peripheral blood. This TCR derives from an elderly woman with active or convalescent COVID-19. This chain joins TRBV11-2 and TRBJ2-1, with D perhaps matching TRBD2 (5 bases). The CDR3 loop is CASSLDAGAYNEQFF. Written as DNA, the CDR3 is TGTGCCAGCAGCTTAGACGCGGGCGCCTACAATGAGCAGTTCTTC.